This T cell receptor beta chain emerged from a study of T cells in Graves' hyperthyroidism and ophthalmopathy. Regarding the study as a whole: Among thyroid clonotypes expanded above 0.001, most also appeared in blood.

With duration under 3 months, ophthalmopathy was active: Clinical Activity Score at least 3, NOSPECS at least 4. PBMCs were collected from an approximately 9.3 ml volume of fresh peripheral blood. The investigators amplified TCR beta CDR3 regions from RNA transcripts. The HTBI primer set drove a first-round RT-PCR of the TCR CDR3. A single record per CDR3 protein comes from TCRdb applying MiXCR to the multiplex PCR reads. Among about 500,000 distinct CDR3 sequences listed, 15% to 20% were seen once. V gave up 1 base and J gave up 5 bases, with 20 bases separating them. Germline V gives CDR1 SGHTA, CDR2 FQGNSA. The CDR3 spans 17 residues. There are a few counts of this clonotype. Its antigen is unidentified.

The sample taken for sequencing was blood. The V gene is TRBV7-2, the J gene TRBJ2-5; D is unclear. The clonotype originates from a woman aged 25-40 years with Graves' ophthalmopathy. CDR3: CASSLVSVVSDQETQYF. CDR3 coding DNA: TGTGCCAGCAGCTTAGTTTCAGTCGTGTCAGATCAGGAGACCCAGTACTTC. The variable domain in full, with the rest retrieved from reference TRBV7-2 and TRBJ2-5, is GAGVSQSPSNKVTEKGKDVELRCDPISGHTALYWYRQSLGQGLEFLIYFQGNSAPDKSGLPSDRFSAERTGGSVSTLTIQRTQQEDSAVYLCASSLVSVVSDQETQYFGPGTRLLVL.